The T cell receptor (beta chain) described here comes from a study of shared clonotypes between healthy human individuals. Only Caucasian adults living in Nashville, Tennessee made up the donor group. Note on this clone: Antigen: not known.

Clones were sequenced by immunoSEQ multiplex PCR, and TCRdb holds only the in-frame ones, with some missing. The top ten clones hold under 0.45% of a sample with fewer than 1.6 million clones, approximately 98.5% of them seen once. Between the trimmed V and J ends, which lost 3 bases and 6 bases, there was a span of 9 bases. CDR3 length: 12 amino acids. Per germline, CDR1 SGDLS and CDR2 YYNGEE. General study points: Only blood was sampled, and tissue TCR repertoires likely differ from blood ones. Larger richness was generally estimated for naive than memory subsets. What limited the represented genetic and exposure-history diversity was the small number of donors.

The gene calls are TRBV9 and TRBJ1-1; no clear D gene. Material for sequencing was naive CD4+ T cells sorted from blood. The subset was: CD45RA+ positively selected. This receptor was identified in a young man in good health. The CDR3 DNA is TGTGCCAGCAGCGCCCGGGGTTCTGAAGCTTTCTTT. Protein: CASSARGSEAFF.